The 5 T cell receptor beta chains in this list originate from one sample, sequenced in a study of cytomegalovirus exposure and HLA in healthy donors. Data came from immunoSEQ multiplex PCR; TCRdb stores just in-frame clones and leaves some out. The profile shows 130,000 or so clones, 75% to 90% of them singletons. Sequencing used PBMCs. The receptors here all came from a woman in her twenties or thirties in good health and CMV-seropositive.

The rearrangement uses TRBV6-1 and TRBJ1-4; 10 nucleotides match TRBD1. The V gene's germline CDR1 is MNHNS and CDR2 SASEGT. The V gene end was trimmed by 6 bases and the J gene end by 7 bases; junction bases not matched to a gene: 5. The CDR3 sequence is 14 residues long. The CDR3 is CASRDGQGGEKLFF. CDR3 nucleotides: TGTGCCAGCAGAGATGGACAGGGGGGTGAAAAACTGTTTTTT.

The chain couples TRBV5-1 to TRBJ2-3; no firm D call. CDR3 length: 12 residues. CDR1 is SGHRS, CDR2 YFSETQ, per germline. Trimming stripped 2 bases from V and 4 bases from J, with 5 bases between. CDR3 DNA sequence: TGCGCCAGCAGCTTTCATCCAGATACGCAGTATTTT. Its protein product is CASSFHPDTQYF. Looking up the rest from reference TRBV5-1 and TRBJ2-3 gives the full variable domain: KAGVTQTPRYLIKTRGQQVTLSCSPISGHRSVSWYQQTPGQGLQFLFEYFSETQRNKGNFPGRFSGRQFSNSRSEMNVSTLELGDSALYLCASSFHPDTQYFGPGTRLTVL.

On this clone itself: Other DNA sequences in this sample translate to the same CDR3. The chain carries TRBV19 and TRBJ1-2, with 9 bases lining up with TRBD1. The CDR3 loop spans 14 amino acids. J lost 8 bases, V lost 1 base, and 5 bases had no gene match. The V gene's germline CDR1 is LNHDA and CDR2 SQIVND (reference sequence). CDR3 DNA: TGTGCCAGTAGTATAGGACAGGGGGGTCACGGCTACACCTTC. Its translation is CASSIGQGGHGYTF.

J is TRBJ1-2 and V is TRBV6-6, with 7 bases identical to TRBD1. This CDR3 is built from 14 residues. Germline CDR1 is MNHNY and CDR2 is SVGAGI (reference sequence). V dropped 5 bases and J dropped 2; count of bases not matched to a gene: 5. CDR3: CASSRSQGNYGYTF. CDR3 bases: TGTGCCAGCAGTCGATCACAGGGGAACTATGGCTACACCTTC.

V gene TRBV4-1 combines with J gene TRBJ1-5; D is ambiguous. Per germline, CDR1 MGHRA and CDR2 YSYEKL. Trimming stripped 0 bases from V and 4 bases from J, with 10 bases between. The CDR3 has 15 amino acids. CDR3 sequence reads: CASSQDPGGNQPQHF. DNA of the CDR3: TGCGCCAGCAGCCAAGACCCAGGAGGTAATCAGCCCCAGCATTTT.